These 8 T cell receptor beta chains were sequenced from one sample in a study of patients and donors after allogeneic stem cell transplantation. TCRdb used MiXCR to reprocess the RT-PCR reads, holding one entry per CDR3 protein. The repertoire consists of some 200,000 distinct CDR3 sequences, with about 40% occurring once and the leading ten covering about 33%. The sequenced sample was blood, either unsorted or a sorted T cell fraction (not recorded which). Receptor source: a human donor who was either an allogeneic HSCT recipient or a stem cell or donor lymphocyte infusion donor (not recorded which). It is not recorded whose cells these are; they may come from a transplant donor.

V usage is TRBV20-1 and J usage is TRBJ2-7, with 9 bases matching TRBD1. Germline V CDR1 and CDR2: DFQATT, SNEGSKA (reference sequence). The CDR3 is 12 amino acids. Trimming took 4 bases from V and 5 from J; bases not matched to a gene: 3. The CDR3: CSATTGGDEQYF. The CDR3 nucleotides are TGCAGTGCTACCACAGGGGGCGACGAGCAGTACTTC.

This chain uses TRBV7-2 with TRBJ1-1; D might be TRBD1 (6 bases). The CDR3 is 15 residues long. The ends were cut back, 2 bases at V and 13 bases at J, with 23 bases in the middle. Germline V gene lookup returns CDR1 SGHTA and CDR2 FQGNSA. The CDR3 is CASSLLGGGTQLDFF. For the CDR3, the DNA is TGTGCCAGCAGCTTATTAGGTGGGGGCACCCAACTCGATTTCTTT.

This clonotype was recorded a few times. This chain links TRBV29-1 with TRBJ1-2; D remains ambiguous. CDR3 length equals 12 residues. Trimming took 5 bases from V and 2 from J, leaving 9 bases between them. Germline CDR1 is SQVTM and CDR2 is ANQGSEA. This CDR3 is CSVTAPNYGYTF. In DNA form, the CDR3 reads TGCAGCGTTACGGCACCAAACTATGGCTACACCTTC.

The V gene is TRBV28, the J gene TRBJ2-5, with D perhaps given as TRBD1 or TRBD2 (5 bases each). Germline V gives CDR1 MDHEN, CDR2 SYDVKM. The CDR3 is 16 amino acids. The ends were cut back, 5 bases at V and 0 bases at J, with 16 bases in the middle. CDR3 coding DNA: TGTGCCAGCAGTGTTCAGGGACCCCAGTACCAAGAGACCCAGTACTTC. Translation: CASSVQGPQYQETQYF.

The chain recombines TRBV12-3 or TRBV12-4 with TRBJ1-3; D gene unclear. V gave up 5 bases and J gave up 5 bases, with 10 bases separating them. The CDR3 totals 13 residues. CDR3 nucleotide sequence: TGTGCCAGCAGTCCCAGGTCAAGAAACACCATATATTTT. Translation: CASSPRSRNTIYF.

CDR3 in DNA: TGTGCCAGCAGCCAAGTGGTCGGGGCCCACGAGCAGTACTTC. As protein: CASSQVVGAHEQYF. The genes are TRBV14 and TRBJ2-7, with D tentatively TRBD1 or TRBD2 (5 bases each). Trimming cost V 1 base and J 5 bases, with 12 bases left between them. CDR1 and CDR2 from the germline V gene are SGHDN and FVKESK. The CDR3 has 14 amino acids.

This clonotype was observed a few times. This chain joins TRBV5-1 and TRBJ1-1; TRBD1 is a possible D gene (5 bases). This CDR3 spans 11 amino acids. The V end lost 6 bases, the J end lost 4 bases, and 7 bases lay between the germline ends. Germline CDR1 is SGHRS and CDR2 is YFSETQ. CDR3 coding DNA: TGCGCCAGCAAGCAGGGCACTGAAGCTTTCTTT. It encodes CASKQGTEAFF.

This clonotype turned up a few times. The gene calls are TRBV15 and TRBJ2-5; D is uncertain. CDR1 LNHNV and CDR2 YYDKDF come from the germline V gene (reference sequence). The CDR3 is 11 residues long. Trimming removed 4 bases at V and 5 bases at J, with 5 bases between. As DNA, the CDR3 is TGTGCCACCAGCACAATGGAGACCCAGTACTTC. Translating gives CATSTMETQYF.